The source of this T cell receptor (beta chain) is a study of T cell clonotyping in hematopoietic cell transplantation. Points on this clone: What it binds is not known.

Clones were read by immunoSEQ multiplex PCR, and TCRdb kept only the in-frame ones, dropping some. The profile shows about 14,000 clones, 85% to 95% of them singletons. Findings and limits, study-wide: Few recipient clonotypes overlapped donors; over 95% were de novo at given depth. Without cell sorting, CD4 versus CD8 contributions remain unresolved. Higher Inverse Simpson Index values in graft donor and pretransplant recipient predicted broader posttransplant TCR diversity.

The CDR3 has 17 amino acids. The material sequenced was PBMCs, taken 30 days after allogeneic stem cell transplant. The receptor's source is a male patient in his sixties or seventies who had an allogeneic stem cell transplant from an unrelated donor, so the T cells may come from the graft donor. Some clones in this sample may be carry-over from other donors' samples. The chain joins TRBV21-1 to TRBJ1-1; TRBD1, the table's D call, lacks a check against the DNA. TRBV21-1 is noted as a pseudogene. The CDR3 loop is CASSKGGQVFMNTEAFF. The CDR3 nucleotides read TGTGCCAGCAGCAAAGGGGGACAGGTATTCATGAACACTGAAGCTTTCTTT.